This TCR beta chain was identified in a study of T cell responses to AZD1222 COVID-19 vaccine (dated by TCRdb to the early 2020s). Study-level background: AZD1222 recipients with second doses at about 4 weeks or about 12 weeks were pooled, because spike-specific TCR depth and breadth did not differ between schedules. Trial participants were enrolled by age into subgroups of 18-55, 56-69 and 70-plus years, and 148, 28 and 57 TCR-sequenced participants, respectively, were included in these subgroups. A total of just over 230 trial participants underwent TCR sequencing, of whom nearly 210 received two doses of AZD1222 and some 25 received two doses of the MenACWY control vaccine. Summary of the overall study and its limitations: Reportedly, close to half of the unique spike-specific TCRs recognized epitopes lying outside the regions that are mutated in the B.1.351 and B.1.1.7 variants. The 56-69-year group was small, and its depth increase did not reach significance, likely because of low power. Conclusions about previously exposed vaccinees are limited, since just six AZD1222 recipients were seropositive for SARS-CoV-2 at baseline. After two AZD1222 doses, spike-specific TCR breadth and depth were significantly higher than at day 0 and than in MenACWY recipients. Because no day 14 peak-response samples were available, the repertoires could be characterized only after the peak T cell response. Participants were mostly white British and included more females than males, and it was suggested by the authors that clonal diversity may have been underestimated. The vaccine-associated CD4 TCRs covered the entire spike protein, and the dominant responses fell in regions 160-218 and 743-854.

Notes on this clone: Its antigen target is currently unknown. No clone much larger than this one lies a single base away; base qualities are absent.

The CDR3 regions of human TCRbeta chains were subjected to immunosequencing. The authors' analysis ran thus. Repertoire TCRs were matched against a reference library of SARS-CoV-2-specific TCRs generated with the MIRA antigen-specificity platform. Breadth was defined as the fraction of unique TCRs that were SARS-CoV-2-associated, and depth was defined as the fraction of total T cells that were SARS-CoV-2-associated. Using the MIRA data, each spike-specific TCR was assigned both to the spike region to which the TCR was reactive and to a CD4 or CD8 class. Log10-transformed breadth and depth values were compared by one-way ANOVA with Sidak's multiple comparisons tests. Drawn from immuneACCESS, this table holds only the in-frame rearrangements with V and J called that TCRdb kept. Clones are partly lost; checked studies trace under half to an unresolved V gene and leave the rest unexplained. V, J and clone size derive from that table, while D and trimming were established from the DNA sequence. The sample table lists 100,000 to 150,000 clones, around nine tenths of them with a count of one. Around 30% of the sample comes from the top ten.

Taken with the paper, the label for time point translates to: baseline before first vaccination. Samples from vaccinated people were obtained from the UK trials COV001 and COV002, which included a single-blind randomized controlled phase 2/3 trial of AZD1222 (ChAdOx1 nCoV-19) in healthy adults. For TCRbeta chain sequencing, PBMC samples were collected from trial participants at day 0 and at day 28 after the second dose. The sequencing here drew on peripheral blood, taken on day 0 of AZD1222 vaccination. This TCR came from an adult in good health.

The CDR3 loop reads CASSQEGGGSGYTF. The DNA reads as follows: TGTGCCAGCAGCCAAGAAGGGGGAGGGAGCGGCTACACCTTC. The chain was built from TRBV3-1 (or the pseudogene TRBV3-2) and TRBJ1-2; the D segment could be TRBD1, given 6 matching bases. The CDR3, from cysteine to phenylalanine, totals 14 residues. Solely the CDR3 DNA is kept, with 42 bases framed from the first base. CDR1 and CDR2 were assigned from the germline V gene (reference sequence) as LGHDT and YNNKEL. The junction shows trimming of 0 bases on V and 8 bases on J, plus 13 bases between the germline ends.